The next 11 T cell receptor beta chains were all read from a single sample in a study of blood T cells in healthy people across ages. With a J-beta primer mix and a sample-barcoded 5' primer, a second PCR ran about 7 to 11 cycles. Using its own MiXCR run on the 5' RACE reads, TCRdb lists one record per CDR3 protein. There are hundreds of thousands of distinct CDR3 sequences in the sample; roughly three fifths occur only once, and about 26% lies in the top ten. Input material: blood. These receptors were taken from a man aged 40-49 years in good health.

This clonotype was found a few times. The genes are TRBV6-1 and TRBJ2-4, with no clear D. The J call may be mistaken, given a closer DNA end match to TRBJ2-7. The CDR3 spans 14 residues. Per the germline V gene, CDR1 is MNHNS and CDR2 is SASEGT. CDR3 residues: CASSEALRSFEQYF. The CDR3 bases are TGTGCCAGCAGTGAAGCGCTTCGGTCGTTCGAGCAGTACTTC.

A remark on this clonotype: This sequence may be a read error, since a much larger clone differs from it by one base. The J gene is TRBJ2-1, the V gene TRBV7-3; 10 positions agree with TRBD2. The end of the DNA is better explained by TRBJ2-7, so the J call may be wrong. The CDR3 is 17 residues long. Looked up from germline, CDR1 is SGHTA and CDR2 is FQGTGA. The DNA for the CDR3 is TGTGCCAGCAGCTTCAATCGACTAGCGGGCAGAAACAATGAGCAGTACTTC. It encodes CASSFNRLAGRNNEQYF.

V usage is TRBV28 and J usage is TRBJ1-6; the D gene is possibly TRBD1 (6 bases). CDR1 MDHEN and CDR2 SYDVKM come from the germline V gene. The V end was cut by 3 bases, the J end by 5 bases, with 20 bases between. This CDR3 is built from 18 residues. The CDR3 nucleotides read TGTGCCAGCAGTTTCCTTCCGATGGGGGGGGCGAATAATTCACCCCTCCACTTT. This gives the protein CASSFLPMGGANNSPLHF. Using reference TRBV28 and TRBJ1-6 for the parts outside the CDR3, the full variable domain is DVKVTQSSRYLVKRTGEKVFLECVQDMDHENMFWYRQDPGLGLRLIYFSYDVKMKEKGDIPEGYSVSREKKERFSLILESASTNQTSMYLCASSFLPMGGANNSPLHFGNGTRLTVT.

V usage is TRBV7-2 and J usage is TRBJ2-3; the D gene is possibly TRBD2 (6 bases). The CDR3 runs to 16 residues. V lost 4 bases and J 1 base, leaving 15 bases between the germline ends. Germline assignment: CDR1 SGHTA and CDR2 FQGNSA. Here the CDR3 DNA reads TGTGCCAGCAGCTCCTCCCCCTTAGCGGGCACAGATACGCAGTATTTT. It encodes CASSSSPLAGTDTQYF.

The chain carries TRBV2 and TRBJ2-7; D may correspond to TRBD1 or TRBD2 (6 bases each). This CDR3 is built from 11 residues. Trimming cost V 10 bases and J 6 bases, with 13 bases left between them. CDR1 SNHLY and CDR2 FYNNEI come from the germline V gene. For the CDR3, the DNA is TGTGCCACCCGAGGGGGGTTCGAGCAGTACTTC. Translating it yields CATRGGFEQYF.

J is TRBJ2-7 and V is TRBV28; D is unclear. The J call could be wrong; TRBJ2-5 is a better fit for the DNA end. This CDR3 has 12 residues. Looked up from germline, CDR1 is MDHEN and CDR2 is SYDVKM. This chain's CDR3 is CARTTRKETQYF. The CDR3 DNA sequence: TGTGCCCGGACCACCAGGAAAGAGACCCAGTACTTC.

The V and J genes are TRBV5-1 and TRBJ1-5; D possibly corresponds to TRBD1 (5 bases). The V and J ends lost 4 bases and 5 bases respectively, with 13 bases between them. The CDR3 totals 14 residues. Germline V gene lookup returns CDR1 SGHRS and CDR2 YFSETQ. The CDR3 loop is CASSPTGTDQPQHF. The CDR3 DNA follows: TGCGCCAGCAGCCCTACAGGAACCGATCAGCCCCAGCATTTT.

This clonotype was counted between two and nine times. The chain joins TRBV15 to TRBJ2-3; 7 bases fit TRBD1. The CDR3 spans 14 residues. Losses at the gene ends were 8 bases for V and 0 bases for J; bases not matched to a gene: 5. The germline CDR1 and CDR2 sequences are LNHNV and YYDKDF (reference sequence). The CDR3 is CATARDRSTDTQYF. CDR3 coding DNA: TGTGCCACCGCCCGGGACAGAAGCACAGATACGCAGTATTTT.

This chain joins TRBV7-2 and TRBJ2-1; 10 bases align to TRBD2. This CDR3 comprises 17 residues. The germline V gene encodes CDR1 SGHTA and CDR2 FQGNSA. J gave up 7 bases and V 4 bases, and 13 bases lay outside the gene matches. This CDR3 is CASSYLPLAGVRNEQFF. The CDR3 bases are TGTGCCAGCAGCTACCTCCCCCTAGCGGGAGTGCGTAATGAGCAGTTCTTC.

The V gene is TRBV5-1, the J gene TRBJ2-2, with 7 bases that match TRBD1. Germline-derived CDR1 and CDR2 are SGHRS and YFSETQ. The length of the CDR3 is 15 residues. V was clipped by 2 bases and J by 1 base; unmatched bases: 2. The CDR3 reads CASSFRDRNTGELFF. In DNA, the CDR3 is TGCGCCAGCAGCTTCCGGGACAGGAACACCGGGGAGCTGTTTTTT.

In its sample, this clonotype was seen once. This chain joins TRBV20-1 and TRBJ1-6, with D possibly being TRBD1 (5 bases). The CDR3 loop spans 17 amino acids. V was clipped by 1 base and J by 9 bases, with 22 bases between them. Per germline, CDR1 DFQATT and CDR2 SNEGSKA (reference sequence). DNA of the CDR3: TGCAGTGCTAGAGCCGAGTGGGGGAGGGCAGAAAGTTCACCCCTCCACTTT. Its protein is CSARAEWGRAESSPLHF.